These 14 T cell receptor beta chains came from one sample sequenced in a study of T cells in Graves' hyperthyroidism and ophthalmopathy. TCR beta CDR3 regions were amplified from RNA transcripts. A first-round RT-PCR of the TCR CDR3 used the HTBI primer set. TCRdb reprocessed the multiplex PCR reads with MiXCR, giving one entry per CDR3 protein. The top ten clones hold about 7.8% of a sample with hundreds of thousands of distinct CDR3 sequences, around 42% of them seen once. Sequenced input: peripheral blood or thyroid tissue (not recorded which). The receptors originated from a woman younger than 30 with Graves' hyperthyroidism.

The rearrangement joins TRBV29-1 to TRBJ1-4; D is possibly TRBD1 (5 bases). CDR1 and CDR2 (germline): SQVTM, ANQGSEA. Trimming removed 4 bases at V and 2 bases at J, with 11 bases between. This CDR3 has 14 residues. In DNA form, the CDR3 reads TGCAGCGTTGTTTCCGGGGACACTAATGAAAAACTGTTTTTT. Translated: CSVVSGDTNEKLFF.

The CDR3, as DNA: TGTGCCAGCAGTAACGTCACGGCGTACACTGAAGCTTTCTTT. Residues: CASSNVTAYTEAFF. This chain links TRBV2 with TRBJ1-1; D is uncertain. The CDR3 spans 14 residues. Germline V CDR1 and CDR2: SNHLY, FYNNEI. Trimming cost V 5 bases and J 3 bases, with 13 bases left between them.

As concerns this clonotype: Compared with germline, one end of the junction differs, possibly owing to a read error. V and J are TRBV10-3 and TRBJ2-2; no reliable D call. Germline V gene lookup returns CDR1 ENHRY and CDR2 SYGVKD. The CDR3 contains 15 residues. CDR3 sequence (DNA): TGTGCCATCAGTGAAGGCGGATCGAACGCCGGGGAGCTGTTTTTT. It yields the protein CAISEGGSNAGELFF.

The gene calls are TRBV7-6 and TRBJ2-6; D remains unclear. CDR1 and CDR2 from the germline V gene are SGHVS and FNYEAQ. Trimming removed 5 bases at V and 4 bases at J, with 12 bases between. CDR3 size: 15 residues. The CDR3 loop is CASSTDRVGANVLTF. The CDR3 DNA reads as TGTGCCAGCAGCACCGACCGGGTCGGGGCCAACGTCCTGACTTTC.

The table lists this clonotype with a few counts. The chain employs TRBV29-1 and TRBJ2-3, with D possibly TRBD2 on 5 matching bases. From germline, CDR1 is SQVTM and CDR2 ANQGSEA. This CDR3 region has 15 residues. Trimming pared 7 bases from V and 0 bases from J, leaving 17 bases between. The chain's CDR3 is CSGRDAWTSTDTQYF. CDR3 nucleotides: TGCAGCGGACGGGATGCCTGGACTAGCACAGATACGCAGTATTTT.

The rearrangement uses TRBV7-2 and TRBJ1-1; no clear D gene. Germline V gene lookup returns CDR1 SGHTA and CDR2 FQGNSA. The CDR3 loop spans 11 amino acids. The V end was cut by 5 bases, the J end by 11 bases, with 12 bases between. CDR3 bases: TGTGCCAGCAGCCCGACCCGCGGGGCTTTCTTT. It codes for CASSPTRGAFF.

The chain joins TRBV24-1 to TRBJ1-2; D is unclear. Germline V gene lookup returns CDR1 KGHDR and CDR2 SFDVKD. Trimming removed 3 bases from V and 4 bases from J, with 11 bases in between. This CDR3 has 14 amino acids. The CDR3 bases are TGTGCCACCAGTGATCCACCTTACATCTATGGCTACACCTTC. It codes for CATSDPPYIYGYTF.

The J gene is TRBJ2-7, the V gene TRBV10-3; 8 bases agree with TRBD1. From germline, CDR1 is ENHRY and CDR2 SYGVKD. Trimming removed 5 bases from V and 5 bases from J; junction bases left unmatched: 2. There are 12 residues in the CDR3. CDR3 in DNA: TGTGCCATCAGTCGGACAGGGAACGAGCAGTACTTC. Its translation is CAISRTGNEQYF.

This clonotype occurred many times. The chain links TRBV2 to TRBJ1-1; maybe TRBD1 (6 bases). The V gene's germline CDR1 is SNHLY and CDR2 FYNNEI. Trimming removed 7 bases at V and 0 bases at J, with 12 bases between. The CDR3 contains 14 residues. The CDR3 sequence: CASTYRVMNTEAFF. The DNA of the CDR3 is TGTGCCAGCACGTACAGGGTCATGAACACTGAAGCTTTCTTT.

The chain links TRBV5-1 to TRBJ1-2, with D possibly TRBD1 on 6 matching bases. V gave up 1 base and J gave up 5 bases, with 12 bases separating them. The V gene's germline CDR1 is SGHRS and CDR2 YFSETQ. The CDR3 has 14 residues. CDR3 amino acids: CASSLTQGRYGYTF. CDR3 sequence (DNA): TGCGCCAGCAGCTTGACGCAGGGGAGGTATGGCTACACCTTC.

Worth noting for this clonotype: A much larger clone differs by one base, so this may be a read error. The rearrangement uses TRBV20-1 and TRBJ2-5; no clear D gene. Germline-derived CDR1 and CDR2 are DFQATT and SNEGSKA (reference sequence). CDR3 length: 13 residues. CDR3: CSVPTLYQEAQYF. Written as DNA, the CDR3 is TGCAGCGTGCCCACTTTGTACCAAGAGGCCCAGTACTTC.

DNA for the CDR3: TGTGCCAGCAGCTCGTGGGGGGACAGGGGCACTGAAGCTTTCTTT. This encodes CASSSWGDRGTEAFF. The chain links TRBV5-4 to TRBJ1-1; TRBD1 matches at 10 bases. The CDR3 contains 15 residues. Germline CDR1 SGHNT, CDR2 YYREEE (reference sequence). With V trimmed by 3 bases and J by 4 bases, 6 bases remained unmatched.

A few counts support this clonotype. The chain links TRBV7-9 to TRBJ2-7; 10 bases are a match to TRBD1. This CDR3 contains 15 residues. Germline CDR1 and CDR2: SEHNR and FQNEAQ (reference sequence). V trimming: 3 bases; J trimming: 4 bases; junction bases outside the gene matches: 6. In DNA form, the CDR3 reads TGTGCCAGCAGCTTGCCGGGACAGGGGCGATACGAGCAGTACTTC. Encoded protein: CASSLPGQGRYEQYF.

The sample holds a few counts of this clonotype. The rearrangement links TRBV12-3 or TRBV12-4 to TRBJ1-1, with D perhaps TRBD1 (5 bases). V was pared by 3 bases and J by 1 base, with 12 bases between. This CDR3 has 15 amino acids. The CDR3 coding sequence is TGTGCCAGCAGTTTTGCAGTCAGGGCGAACACTGAAGCTTTCTTT. Residues: CASSFAVRANTEAFF.